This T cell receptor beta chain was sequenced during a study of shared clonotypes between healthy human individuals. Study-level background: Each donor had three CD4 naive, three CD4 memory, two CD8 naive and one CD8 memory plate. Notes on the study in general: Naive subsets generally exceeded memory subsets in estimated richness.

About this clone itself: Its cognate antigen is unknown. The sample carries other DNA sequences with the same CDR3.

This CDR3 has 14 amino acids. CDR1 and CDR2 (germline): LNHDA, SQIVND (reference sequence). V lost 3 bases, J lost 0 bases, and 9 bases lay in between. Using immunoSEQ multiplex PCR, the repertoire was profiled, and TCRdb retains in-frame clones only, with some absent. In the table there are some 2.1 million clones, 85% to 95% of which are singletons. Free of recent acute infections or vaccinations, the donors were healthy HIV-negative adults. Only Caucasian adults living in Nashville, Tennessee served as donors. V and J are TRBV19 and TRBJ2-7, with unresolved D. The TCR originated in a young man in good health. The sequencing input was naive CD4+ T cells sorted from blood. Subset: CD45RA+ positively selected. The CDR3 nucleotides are TGTGCCAGTAGTATTATTGACCGCTCCTACGAGCAGTACTTC. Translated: CASSIIDRSYEQYF.